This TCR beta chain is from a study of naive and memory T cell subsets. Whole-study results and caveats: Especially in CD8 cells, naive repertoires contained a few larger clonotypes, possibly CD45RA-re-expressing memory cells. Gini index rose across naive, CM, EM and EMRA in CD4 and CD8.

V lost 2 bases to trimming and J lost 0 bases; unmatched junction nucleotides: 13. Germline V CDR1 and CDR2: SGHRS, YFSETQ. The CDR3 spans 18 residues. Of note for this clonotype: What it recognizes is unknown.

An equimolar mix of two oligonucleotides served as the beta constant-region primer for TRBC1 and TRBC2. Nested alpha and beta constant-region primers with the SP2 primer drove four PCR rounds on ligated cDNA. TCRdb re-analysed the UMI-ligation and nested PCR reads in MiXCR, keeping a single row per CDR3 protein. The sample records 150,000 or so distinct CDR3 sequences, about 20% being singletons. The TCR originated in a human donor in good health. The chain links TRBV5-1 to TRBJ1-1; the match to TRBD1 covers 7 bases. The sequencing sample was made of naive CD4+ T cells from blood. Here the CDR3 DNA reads TGCGCCAGCAGCTTCGACAGGCCTTTCAGGGGGATGAACACTGAAGCTTTCTTT. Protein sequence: CASSFDRPFRGMNTEAFF.